These 6 T cell receptor beta chains share one sample of origin, sequenced in a study of blood T cells in healthy people across ages. A J-beta primer mix and a sample-barcoded 5' primer were used in a second PCR of roughly 6 to 12 cycles. A single record per CDR3 protein comes from TCRdb applying MiXCR to the 5' RACE reads. The table lists hundreds of thousands of distinct CDR3 sequences, roughly 58% of them singletons, with around 37% in the top ten. Sequenced material: blood. Receptor source: a man aged 60-69 years in good health.

This chain connects TRBV6-4 to TRBJ1-6; D is uncertain. Trimming left V 9 bases short and J 1 base short, with 10 bases between. The germline V gene encodes CDR1 MRHNA and CDR2 SNTAGT. The CDR3 contains 14 residues. The CDR3 sequence: CARSLGSYNSPLHF. The CDR3 DNA follows: TGTGCCAGAAGTCTGGGGTCCTATAATTCACCCCTCCACTTT.

This chain's CDR3 is CSADRGLGYTF. The CDR3 DNA is TGCAGTGCTGACAGGGGGCTGGGCTACACCTTC. This rearrangement joins TRBV20-1 to TRBJ1-2; 10 nucleotides align to TRBD1. V was clipped by 5 bases and J by 8 bases; unmatched bases: 2. CDR3 length equals 11 residues. CDR1 and CDR2 (germline): DFQATT, SNEGSKA (reference sequence).

This clonotype came up a few times. The rearrangement joins TRBV4-1 to TRBJ2-7; D possibly corresponds to TRBD1 (5 bases). From germline, CDR1 is MGHRA and CDR2 YSYEKL. The CDR3 runs 13 residues. Trimming removed 1 base from V and 3 bases from J, with 7 bases in between. The CDR3 loop is CASSQGTLYEQYF. CDR3 nucleotides: TGCGCCAGCAGCCAAGGGACACTCTACGAGCAGTACTTC.

This clonotype has just a few counts. The CDR3 protein is CASKLLGAGGLYEQYF. CDR3 bases: TGTGCCAGCAAGTTACTAGGGGCGGGAGGTCTCTACGAGCAGTACTTC. The chain combines TRBV28 with TRBJ2-7, with 8 bases lining up with TRBD2. The germline V gene encodes CDR1 MDHEN and CDR2 SYDVKM. CDR3 length equals 16 residues. V was clipped by 7 bases and J by 3 bases; unmatched bases: 14.

This clonotype came up a few times. Written as DNA, the CDR3 is TGCGCCAGCAGCTCCACGATGACAGTCTACGAGCAGTACTTC. As protein: CASSSTMTVYEQYF. The genes are TRBV5-1 and TRBJ2-7; possible D gene TRBD1, 5 bases. V lost 3 bases and J lost 3, with 13 bases in between. Germline V lookup: CDR1 SGHRS, CDR2 YFSETQ. The CDR3 is made up of 14 amino acids.

This sequence joins TRBV6-1 and TRBJ2-7; weak D call: TRBD2 (6 bases). CDR1 is MNHNS and CDR2 is SASEGT in the germline V gene. The V end was cut by 6 bases, the J end by 2 bases, with 23 bases between. The CDR3 sequence is 17 residues long. CDR3: CASSRAGGTGTTYEQYF. The CDR3, as DNA: TGTGCCAGCAGCCGCGCTGGGGGGACCGGGACGACCTACGAGCAGTACTTC.